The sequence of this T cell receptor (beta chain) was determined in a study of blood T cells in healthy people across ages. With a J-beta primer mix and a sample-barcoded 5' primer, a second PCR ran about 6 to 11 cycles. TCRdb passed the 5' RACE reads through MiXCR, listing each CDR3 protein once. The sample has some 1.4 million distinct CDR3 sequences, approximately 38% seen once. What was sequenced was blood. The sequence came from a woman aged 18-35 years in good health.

This chain's CDR3 is CASSVGIETQYF. The CDR3 DNA reads TGTGCCAGCAGCGTGGGGATAGAGACCCAGTACTTC. This rearrangement joins TRBV2 to TRBJ2-5, with unresolved D. The CDR3 loop spans 12 amino acids. V was shortened by 6 bases and J by 4 bases, with 9 bases between the two germline ends. Germline lookup yields CDR1 SNHLY and CDR2 FYNNEI.